The entry that follows covers one T cell receptor beta chain sequence. Trimming shortened V by 7 bases and J by 8 bases, and 17 bases separated the two germline ends. This CDR3 comprises 13 residues. Looked up from germline, CDR1 is MNHNY and CDR2 is SVGAGI (reference sequence). This sample is drawn from a study of blood T cell repertoires in COVID-19. Some clones are missing from TCRdb's copy, which holds only in-frame ones; the method was immunoSEQ multiplex PCR. The data contain under 90,000 clones, roughly 77% of them singletons. The sequenced sample consisted of peripheral blood. The rearrangement joins TRBV6-6 to TRBJ1-1; D unresolved. The receptor comes from a man aged 45-65 years with active or convalescent COVID-19. The CDR3 here is CASTSVMFPEAFF. In nucleotides, the CDR3 is TGTGCCAGCACTTCCGTTATGTTTCCCGAAGCTTTCTTT.